Below are 8 T cell receptor beta chains sequenced from a single sample in a study of blood T cell repertoires in COVID-19 (dated by TCRdb to 2018 to 2021). Library prep was done by the immunoSEQ multiplex PCR assay. Here the immuneACCESS table is served through TCRdb, limited to in-frame sequences with V and J called. Missing clones are a known gap in these copies; in checked studies unresolved V genes cover under half, and the rest lacks a known reason. Present in this sample are approximately 260,000 clones, roughly 84% of which were seen just once. 6.6% of the sample is in the top ten clones. Material for sequencing was PBMCs or T cells enriched from blood (not recorded which). The receptor source for this set is a woman between 45 and 65 years old who had been exposed to COVID-19.

CDR3 sequence: CASSLTGGNTEAFF. The CDR3 nucleotides are TGTGCCAGCAGCTTGACAGGGGGGAACACTGAAGCTTTCTTT. V and J are TRBV11-2 and TRBJ1-1; 9 bases fit TRBD1. CDR3 length: 14 amino acids. Looked up from germline, CDR1 is SGHAT and CDR2 is FQNNGV. V lost 3 bases and J lost 1; bases outside the gene matches: 0.

V usage is TRBV5-5 and J usage is TRBJ2-7, with 10 bases that match TRBD2. The CDR3 spans 15 residues. Trimming cost V 4 bases and J 1 base; bases outside gene matches: 5. CDR1 is SGHKS and CDR2 is YYEKEE in the germline V gene (reference sequence). The CDR3 coding sequence is TGTGCCAGCAGCCAGGGACTAGCGAATTCCTACGAGCAGTACTTC. It encodes CASSQGLANSYEQYF.

The chain carries TRBV15 and TRBJ1-6; D is perhaps TRBD1 (5 bases). There are 13 residues in the CDR3. The V gene's germline CDR1 is LNHNV and CDR2 YYDKDF (reference sequence). With 0 bases removed from V and 11 bases from J, the gap between germline ends came to 8 bases. The DNA of the CDR3 is TGTGCCACCAGCAGAGAAAAGGGGACACCCCTCCACTTT. Encoded protein: CATSREKGTPLHF.

The J gene is TRBJ2-3, the V gene TRBV9, with TRBD2 as a possible D gene (6 bases). V lost 0 bases and J 6 bases, leaving 14 bases between the germline ends. Germline loops: CDR1 SGDLS, CDR2 YYNGEE. The CDR3 totals 15 residues. CDR3 DNA: TGTGCCAGCAGCGTAGCGGGACTCACCGGGGATACGCAGTATTTT. This gives the protein CASSVAGLTGDTQYF. Together with reference TRBV9 and TRBJ2-3, the CDR3 gives the full variable domain: DSGVTQTPKHLITATGQRVTLRCSPRSGDLSVYWYQQSLDQGLQFLIQYYNGEERAKGNILERFSAQQFPDLHSELNLSSLELGDSALYFCASSVAGLTGDTQYFGPGTRLTVL.

The V call is TRBV5-1, the J call TRBJ1-3; maybe TRBD1 (6 bases). Germline CDR1 and CDR2: SGHRS and YFSETQ. Trimming took 4 bases from V and 16 from J, leaving 24 bases between them. There are 14 residues in the CDR3. This CDR3 is CASSQDRTNSPGYF. CDR3 DNA sequence: TGCGCCAGCAGCCAAGACAGGACAAATTCACCCGGCTATTTT.

The chain couples TRBV6-5 to TRBJ1-2; D is possibly TRBD1 (6 bases). V was trimmed by 7 bases and J by 3 bases, leaving 15 bases between them. Germline-derived CDR1 and CDR2 are MNHEY and SVGAGI. This CDR3 has 14 amino acids. The CDR3 region has the DNA TGTGCCAGCACTTTCAGGGGTCTTGACTATGGCTACACCTTC. Its protein is CASTFRGLDYGYTF.

This clone has just one count. The rearrangement joins TRBV6-5 to TRBJ1-1, with no clear D. Germline CDR1 MNHEY, CDR2 SVGAGI. Trimming shortened V by 2 bases and J by 10 bases, and 8 bases separated the two germline ends. This CDR3 is built from 11 residues. The CDR3 here is CASSYLGVAFF. CDR3 DNA sequence: TGTGCCAGCAGTTACCTCGGGGTAGCTTTCTTT.

This chain links TRBV2 with TRBJ2-7; D call uncertain. The V and J ends lost 7 bases and 0 bases respectively, with 16 bases between them. Germline CDR1 and CDR2: SNHLY and FYNNEI. CDR3 length: 15 amino acids. CDR3 sequence (DNA): TGTGCCAGCAAGGAACGTCAGGTTAGCTCCTACGAGCAGTACTTC. Translating it yields CASKERQVSSYEQYF. Full variable domain (remainder filled in from reference TRBV2 and TRBJ2-7): EPEVTQTPSHQVTQMGQEVILRCVPISNHLYFYWYRQILGQKVEFLVSFYNNEISEKSEIFDDQFSVERPDGSNFTLKIRSTKLEDSAMYFCASKERQVSSYEQYFGPGTRLTVT.